This T cell receptor beta chain was sequenced for a study of blood T cell repertoires in COVID-19. For the study at large: Samples taken during acute and convalescent COVID-19 were collected in the United States, Italy and Spain. The cDNA or gDNA used as material had been derived from T cells, B-cell-depleted T cells, or PBMCs.

This clone was counted a few times. Germline lookup yields CDR1 GTSNPN and CDR2 SVGIG (reference sequence). Trimming removed 1 base from V and 0 bases from J, with 15 bases in between. This CDR3 is 16 amino acids long. Per the original data handling: Estimation of nucleated cell counts relied on the amplification of reference gene primers. Assay: immunoSEQ multiplex PCR; the TCRdb copy retains only in-frame clones and omits some. For V, J and clone size, that table is used; D and trimming come from the DNA. The sample contains about 120,000 clones, around 80% of which appear only once. The V call is TRBV30, the J call TRBJ1-2; D remains unclear. The receptor was derived from a man in his forties or fifties with active or convalescent COVID-19. Input material: peripheral blood. CDR3 sequence: CAWSAASRRPNYGYTF. In DNA, the CDR3 is TGTGCCTGGAGTGCCGCTTCGCGGAGACCTAACTATGGCTACACCTTC.